This is a list of T cell receptor beta chains from one sample in a study of CD8+CD57+ T cells in acquired aplastic anemia. From the reads, TCRdb called clonotypes with MiXCR, one entry per CDR3 protein. In the table there are 150,000 to 200,000 distinct CDR3 sequences, roughly 60% of which are singletons. The sequenced sample was sorted CD4+, CD8+, or CD8+CD57+ T cells (not recorded which) from PBMCs. The receptors were sampled from a human donor with aplastic anemia. Both conserved end residues are part of each CDR3. Fields, in order: CDR3 DNA, CDR3 protein, V gene, D gene, clone size, J gene. The D gene is left open where the match is weak. Clone size appears in some rows only: once, few, many, or a class for an expanded clone.

cdr3_nt: TGTGCTAGTGGTTACAATGCCCTTCCCATGCTGAGAGAAAAACTGTTTTTT
cdr3_aa: CASGYNALPMLREKLFF
v_call: TRBV12-5
d_call: -
clone_size: many
j_call: TRBJ1-4

cdr3_nt: TGTGCCAGTAGTCCCTCGGGGCCCTACGAGCAGTACTTC
cdr3_aa: CASSPSGPYEQYF
v_call: TRBV19
d_call: -
clone_size: -
j_call: TRBJ2-7

cdr3_nt: TGCAGTGCTAGAAGGGCGCAAGGTTTTAAAGAGACCCAGTACTTC
cdr3_aa: CSARRAQGFKETQYF
v_call: TRBV20-1
d_call: -
clone_size: -
j_call: TRBJ2-5

cdr3_nt: TGTGCCAGCAGCTTTCCCCCTTCTAGCGGGGGGCCGACGACCTACAATGAGCAGTTCTTC
cdr3_aa: CASSFPPSSGGPTTYNEQFF
v_call: TRBV7-8
d_call: TRBD2
clone_size: -
j_call: TRBJ2-1

cdr3_nt: TGTGCCAGCAGTCGCAAGGGAGATCAGAAGGAAAAACTGTTTTTT
cdr3_aa: CASSRKGDQKEKLFF
v_call: TRBV7-6
d_call: -
clone_size: few
j_call: TRBJ1-4

cdr3_nt: TGTGCCAGCAGTACGAACCGTTGGGAGACCCAGTACTTC
cdr3_aa: CASSTNRWETQYF
v_call: TRBV2
d_call: -
clone_size: -
j_call: TRBJ2-5

cdr3_nt: TGTGCCACCAGCAGAGATTTTCGGACAGGGGCCAACGTCCTGACTTTC
cdr3_aa: CATSRDFRTGANVLTF
v_call: TRBV15
d_call: -
clone_size: -
j_call: TRBJ2-6

cdr3_nt: TGTGCCAGCAGTGATCAAGGGACTGAAGCTTTCTTT
cdr3_aa: CASSDQGTEAFF
v_call: TRBV6-1
d_call: -
clone_size: many
j_call: TRBJ1-1

cdr3_nt: TGTGCCAGTAGGAACCCAGGGGCGAGGACTGAAGCTTTC
cdr3_aa: CASRNPGARTEAF
v_call: TRBV19
d_call: -
clone_size: -
j_call: TRBJ2-6

cdr3_nt: TGTGCCAGCAGCTTAGTAGACGGAAAAGAGACCCAGTACTTC
cdr3_aa: CASSLVDGKETQYF
v_call: TRBV7-8
d_call: -
clone_size: once
j_call: TRBJ2-5

cdr3_nt: TGCGCCAGCAGCTTGGAACAGGGGGACACTGAAGCTTTCTTT
cdr3_aa: CASSLEQGDTEAFF
v_call: TRBV5-1
d_call: TRBD1
clone_size: few
j_call: TRBJ1-1

cdr3_nt: TGTGCCAGCAGCTTCGACCTCAGAGGCGGTGAGCAGTTCTTC
cdr3_aa: CASSFDLRGGEQFF
v_call: TRBV7-2
d_call: -
clone_size: -
j_call: TRBJ2-1

cdr3_nt: TGTGCCAGCAGCGTAGTGACAGGTAATCAGCCCCAGCATTTT
cdr3_aa: CASSVVTGNQPQHF
v_call: TRBV9
d_call: -
clone_size: -
j_call: TRBJ1-5

cdr3_nt: TGTGCCAGCAGTCCCCTAGGGTACCAAGAGACCCAGTACTTC
cdr3_aa: CASSPLGYQETQYF
v_call: TRBV12-3/TRBV12-4
d_call: -
clone_size: -
j_call: TRBJ2-5

cdr3_nt: TGTGCCAGTAGTATCGGGTCGGCAGGGGGCTACCGTTCACCCCTCCACTTT
cdr3_aa: CASSIGSAGGYRSPLHF
v_call: TRBV19
d_call: TRBD1
clone_size: -
j_call: TRBJ1-6

cdr3_nt: TGTGCCATCAGTGACGGACAGGTCTATGGCTACACCTTC
cdr3_aa: CAISDGQVYGYTF
v_call: TRBV10-3
d_call: TRBD1
clone_size: -
j_call: TRBJ1-2

cdr3_nt: TGTGCCAGCAGCTTAAGAGGAACGGACGATACGCAGTATTTT
cdr3_aa: CASSLRGTDDTQYF
v_call: TRBV7-3
d_call: -
clone_size: -
j_call: TRBJ2-3

cdr3_nt: TGCAGTGCTAGAGCGATGACAGGGAAGAGCAATCAGCCCCAGCATTTT
cdr3_aa: CSARAMTGKSNQPQHF
v_call: TRBV20-1
d_call: TRBD1
clone_size: -
j_call: TRBJ1-5

cdr3_nt: TGTGCCAGTAGCCCGGGAGGGACGCCGTACTACAATGAGCAGTTCTTC
cdr3_aa: CASSPGGTPYYNEQFF
v_call: TRBV19
d_call: TRBD2
clone_size: many
j_call: TRBJ2-1

cdr3_nt: TGTGCCAGCAGTAGCCAAAAACTGTTTTTT
cdr3_aa: CASSSQKLFF
v_call: TRBV28
d_call: -
clone_size: -
j_call: TRBJ1-4

cdr3_nt: TGCGCCAGCAGCGTGGACAACTATGGCTACACCTTC
cdr3_aa: CASSVDNYGYTF
v_call: TRBV5-1
d_call: -
clone_size: -
j_call: TRBJ1-2

cdr3_nt: TGTGCCAGCAGCTCCTTCGCTGAAGCTTTCTTT
cdr3_aa: CASSSFAEAFF
v_call: TRBV5-6
d_call: -
clone_size: many
j_call: TRBJ1-1

cdr3_nt: TGCAGTGCTAGATTAACAGGACGGGAGACCCAGTACTTC
cdr3_aa: CSARLTGRETQYF
v_call: TRBV20-1
d_call: -
clone_size: once
j_call: TRBJ2-5

cdr3_nt: TGCAGTGCTAGACGACTATTGGGGTCTCGAAATGAGCAGTTCTTC
cdr3_aa: CSARRLLGSRNEQFF
v_call: TRBV20-1
d_call: -
clone_size: -
j_call: TRBJ2-1

cdr3_nt: TGTGCCAGCAGCTTAGCATCGGCAGAAAATTCACCCCTCCACTTT
cdr3_aa: CASSLASAENSPLHF
v_call: TRBV7-9
d_call: -
clone_size: -
j_call: TRBJ1-6

cdr3_nt: TGTGCCAGCAGCTCGGGACCAAACAATGAGCAGTTCTTC
cdr3_aa: CASSSGPNNEQFF
v_call: TRBV9
d_call: -
clone_size: -
j_call: TRBJ2-1

cdr3_nt: TGTGCCAGTAGTATAGCAGGAGGGGGTTCCTACGAGCAGTACTTC
cdr3_aa: CASSIAGGGSYEQYF
v_call: TRBV19
d_call: -
clone_size: many
j_call: TRBJ2-7

cdr3_nt: TGTGCCAGCAGCTTAGAGGGTGGGCTTTCTGAGACCCAGTACTTC
cdr3_aa: CASSLEGGLSETQYF
v_call: TRBV7-3
d_call: -
clone_size: few
j_call: TRBJ2-5